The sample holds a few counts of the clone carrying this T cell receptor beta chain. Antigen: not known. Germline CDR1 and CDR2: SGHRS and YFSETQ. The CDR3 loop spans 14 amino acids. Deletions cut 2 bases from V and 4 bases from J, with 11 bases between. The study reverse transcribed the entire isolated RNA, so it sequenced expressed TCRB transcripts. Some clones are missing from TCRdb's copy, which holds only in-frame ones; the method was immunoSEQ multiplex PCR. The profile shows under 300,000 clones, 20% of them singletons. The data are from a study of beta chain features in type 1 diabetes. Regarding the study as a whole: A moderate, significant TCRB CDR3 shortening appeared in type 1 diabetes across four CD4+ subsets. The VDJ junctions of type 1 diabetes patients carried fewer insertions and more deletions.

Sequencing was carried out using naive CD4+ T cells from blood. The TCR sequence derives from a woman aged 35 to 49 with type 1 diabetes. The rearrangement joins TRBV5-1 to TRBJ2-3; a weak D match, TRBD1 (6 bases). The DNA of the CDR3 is TGCGCCAGCAGCTTAGGGGACATTCCAGATACGCAGTATTTT. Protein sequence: CASSLGDIPDTQYF.